The sequence of this T cell receptor beta chain was determined in a study of T cells in Graves' hyperthyroidism and ophthalmopathy. TCR beta CDR3 sequences were amplified from RNA transcripts. The study used the HTBI primer set for a first-round RT-PCR of the TCR CDR3. MiXCR, applied by TCRdb to the multiplex PCR reads, yields one record per CDR3 protein. The repertoire holds 300,000 to 350,000 distinct CDR3 sequences, with 15% to 20% as singletons. CDR3 length: 13 residues. The V and J ends lost 4 bases and 3 bases respectively, with 6 bases between them. Germline assignment: CDR1 SNHLY and CDR2 FYNNEI.

The material sequenced was blood. This clonotype originated in a woman aged 45-65 years with Graves' hyperthyroidism. V usage is TRBV2 and J usage is TRBJ2-2; D remains ambiguous. CDR3 nucleotides: TGTGCCAGCAGTGGTTTCGACACCGGGGAGCTGTTTTTT. It codes for CASSGFDTGELFF.